This T cell receptor beta chain was captured by sequencing in a study of cytomegalovirus exposure and HLA in healthy donors. Germline CDR1 is MDHEN and CDR2 is SYDVKM. Trimming removed 7 bases from V and 4 bases from J, with 14 bases in between. The length of the CDR3 is 14 residues. On this clone itself: Its antigen is undetermined.

The PCR employed 60 Vbeta primers together with 13 Jbeta primers. Libraries were prepared by immunoSEQ multiplex PCR; TCRdb keeps only in-frame clonotypes and omits some of them. This table has 150,000 or so clones, roughly 70% appearing once. Study conclusions and caveats: Among CMV-associated TCR beta chains, most appeared HLA-restricted in a later analysis.

The V and J genes are TRBV28 and TRBJ1-5, with no clear D. The sequenced sample was PBMCs. The source of this sequence is a man younger than 30 in good health and CMV-seropositive. Written as DNA, the CDR3 is TGTGCCAGCAATCTTCCGGGGTCAAATCAGCCCCAGCATTTT. Protein: CASNLPGSNQPQHF.